Reported below is one TCR beta chain. V shed 7 bases and J shed 6 bases, with 24 bases lying between them. This CDR3 is built from 16 residues. Germline V lookup: CDR1 MDHEN, CDR2 SYDVKM. Generated by immunoSEQ multiplex PCR, the TCRdb table keeps only in-frame clones and is missing some. The sample shows around 130,000 clones, about 95% of them seen only once. The data originate from a study of T cell changes during pregnancy in multiple sclerosis. The rearrangement links TRBV28 to TRBJ1-2; TRBD1 is a possible D gene (6 bases). This clonotype was obtained from a female donor with multiple sclerosis, enrolled in a pregnancy study. The input for sequencing was peripheral blood, taken after pregnancy. CDR3 sequence: CASTTGGAGFLHGYTF. As DNA, the CDR3 is TGTGCCAGCACGACGGGGGGCGCAGGATTCTTGCATGGCTACACCTTC.